The rows below give T cell receptor beta chains drawn from one sample of a study of identifying expanded T cells in peripheral blood. Only in-frame clones appear in the TCRdb table, and some are missing; sequencing was by immunoSEQ multiplex PCR. The sample has tens of thousands of clones, approximately 90% seen once. The specimen was blood. These receptors were collected from a person aged 18-70 years in good health. Both conserved end residues are part of each CDR3. D genes are given only for firm matches. Size tells how often a clone was seen (once, few, many) or the class of an expanded clone, and some rows leave it out.

j_call	v_call	d_call	clone_size	cdr3_nt	cdr3_aa
TRBJ2-6	TRBV27	NA	NA	TGTGCCAGCAGTCCAACCCCAAGGGTTTTAGGCTCTGGGGCCAACGTCCTGACTTTC	CASSPTPRVLGSGANVLTF
TRBJ1-2	TRBV6-6	TRBD1	NA	TGTGCCAGCAGTCGACAGGGAAGAAGCTATGGCTACACCTTC	CASSRQGRSYGYTF
TRBJ2-2	TRBV6-5	NA	NA	TGTGCCAGCAGTTTGATAACAGGGATACGAGGGGAGCTGTTTTTT	CASSLITGIRGELFF
TRBJ2-4	TRBV5-4	NA	NA	TGTGCCAGCAGCTCAGGGGAAGCCAAAAACATTCAGTACTTC	CASSSGEAKNIQYF
TRBJ2-7	TRBV19	NA	NA	TGTGCCAGTAGTCGGAGGGGAGGGGGCGTCAACGAGCAGTACTTC	CASSRRGGGVNEQYF
TRBJ2-7	TRBV11-3	TRBD1	NA	TGTGCCAGCAGCTTAGGACAGGGGACCGACGAGCAGTACTTC	CASSLGQGTDEQYF
TRBJ1-4	TRBV27	TRBD1	NA	TGTGCCAGCAGGACCGGGACAGAGCGGGAAAAACTGTTTTTT	CASRTGTEREKLFF
TRBJ1-5	TRBV19	NA	NA	TGTGCCAGTAGTGTATCGGGGAATCAGCCCCAGCATTTT	CASSVSGNQPQHF
TRBJ2-1	TRBV2	NA	NA	TGTGCCAGCAGTGTGGATAGATGGGCGGATGAGCAGTTCTTC	CASSVDRWADEQFF
TRBJ2-7	TRBV5-4	TRBD2	NA	TGTGCCAGCAGCTTGGGTCGCGGGAGGGCCGGGGAGCAGTACTTC	CASSLGRGRAGEQYF
TRBJ2-5	TRBV6-1	NA	once	TGTGCCACCTCGCGGGTAATAGAAGAGACCCAGTACTTC	CATSRVIEETQYF
TRBJ2-7	TRBV5-1	TRBD1	NA	TGCGCCAGCAGTGACCCTCTTCTTGACAGGGCCTACGAGCAGTACTTC	CASSDPLLDRAYEQYF
TRBJ2-2	TRBV6-1	TRBD2	NA	TGTGCCAGCAGTCGAGCGGGAATGAACACCGGGGAGCTGTTTTTT	CASSRAGMNTGELFF
TRBJ2-7	TRBV20-1	NA	NA	TGCAGTGCTAGAAAATACGAGCAGTACTTC	CSARKYEQYF
TRBJ1-4	TRBV6-1	NA	NA	TGTGCCAGCAGTGAAGCGGAGGGATCAAATGAAAAACTGTTTTTT	CASSEAEGSNEKLFF
TRBJ1-3	TRBV5-4	TRBD1	NA	TGTGCCAGCAGCCTTCAACCGGGACAGAGCTCTGGAAACACCATATATTTT	CASSLQPGQSSGNTIYF
TRBJ2-7	TRBV2	NA	NA	TGTGCCAGCAGTGAAGCGCCAGGGGTTTTGGCTCTCGAGCAGTACTTC	CASSEAPGVLALEQYF
TRBJ2-7	TRBV6-6	TRBD2	NA	TGTGCCAGCAGTCCTGATGGAAAAGCGGGAGGTAACGAGCAGTACTTC	CASSPDGKAGGNEQYF
TRBJ2-2	TRBV9	NA	NA	TGTGCCAGCAGCGTAGCTGAGAACGGGGAGCTGTTTTTT	CASSVAENGELFF
TRBJ1-2	TRBV14	NA	NA	TGTGCCAGCAGCCCCAGAGGACGGTTATACGGCTACACCTTC	CASSPRGRLYGYTF
TRBJ2-1	TRBV12-1	NA	NA	TGTGCCAGCAGCGAAAAGGCAGGTACTAGCCTTAGCTACAATGAGCAGTTCTTC	CASSEKAGTSLSYNEQFF
TRBJ1-4	TRBV5-6	NA	NA	TGTGCCAGCAGCTTATATCTACAGGGAGCAACTAATGAAAAACTGTTTTTT	CASSLYLQGATNEKLFF
TRBJ2-5	TRBV28	NA	NA	TGTGCCAGCAGTTTATCAGTCTTTCAAGAGACCCAGTACTTC	CASSLSVFQETQYF
TRBJ1-5	TRBV7-2	NA	NA	TGTGCCAGCAGCTCGTCGTCCGATCAGCCCCAGCATTTT	CASSSSSDQPQHF
TRBJ1-5	TRBV30	NA	NA	TGTGCCTGGAGTGGTGACAGTTACAATCAGCCCCAGCATTTT	CAWSGDSYNQPQHF
TRBJ2-1	TRBV6-5	TRBD1	NA	TGTGCCAGCAGAGGACAGGGGGCATGGGAGCAGTTCTTC	CASRGQGAWEQFF
TRBJ1-4	TRBV18	NA	NA	TGTGCCAGCTCACCACTTGTAAGCGAAAAACTGTTTTTT	CASSPLVSEKLFF
TRBJ2-3	TRBV6-4	TRBD2	NA	TGTGCCAGCAGTCCGGCTAGCGGTAGCACAGATACGCAGTATTTT	CASSPASGSTDTQYF
TRBJ2-6	TRBV19	TRBD2	NA	TGTGCCAGTAGTATGGGACTAGCGGGAGTGTCTGGGGCCAACGTCCTGACTTTC	CASSMGLAGVSGANVLTF
TRBJ1-2	TRBV4-3	NA	NA	TGCGCCAGCAGCCCCAAGACGAATAGCTATGGCTACACCTTC	CASSPKTNSYGYTF
TRBJ2-5	TRBV10-2	NA	NA	TGCGCCAGCCGGGGGAGCTTACAGGGACGAGAGACCCAGTACTTC	CASRGSLQGRETQYF
TRBJ1-3	TRBV18	NA	NA	TGTGCCAGCTCACCTCAAGGCCTCTCTGGAAACACCATATATTTT	CASSPQGLSGNTIYF
TRBJ2-5	TRBV19	NA	few	TGTGCCAGTAGCCGGACGACCGGGGAGACCCAGTACTTC	CASSRTTGETQYF
TRBJ1-5	TRBV10-3	NA	few	TGTGCCATCAGTGAATATAGCAATCAGCCCCAGCATTTT	CAISEYSNQPQHF
TRBJ2-2	TRBV27	NA	NA	TGTGCCATCGGACGGTCGAACACCGGGGAGCTGTTTTTT	CAIGRSNTGELFF
TRBJ2-3	TRBV29-1	TRBD2	NA	TGCAGCGTTGATAGGACTAGCGGGACAGATACGCAGTATTTT	CSVDRTSGTDTQYF
TRBJ1-3	TRBV6-6	NA	NA	TGTGCCAGCGGTTGGCCCCGAGACTCTGGAAACACCATATATTTT	CASGWPRDSGNTIYF
TRBJ1-3	TRBV13	NA	NA	TGTGCCAGCATAGGGGGGACTGGAAACACCATATATTTT	CASIGGTGNTIYF
TRBJ2-5	TRBV10-3	NA	NA	TGTGCCATCAGTTGGTCGGCGATGGAGACCCAGTACTTC	CAISWSAMETQYF
TRBJ1-6	TRBV30	NA	NA	TGTGCCTGGAGGGCCCTGTTCTCCTATAATTCACCCCTCCACTTT	CAWRALFSYNSPLHF
TRBJ1-3	TRBV21-1	NA	NA	TGTGCCAGCAGCGTCCGGGACCCAGGTACGGGAGGAAACACCATATATTTT	CASSVRDPGTGGNTIYF
TRBJ2-7	TRBV18	TRBD2	NA	TGTGCCAGCTCCCCCAAACTAGCGGGAGGCTCCTACGAGCAGTACTTC	CASSPKLAGGSYEQYF
TRBJ1-6	TRBV5-4	TRBD1	NA	TGTGCCAGCAGCTCCCGAACGACAGGGGCCATTTCACCCCTCCACTTT	CASSSRTTGAISPLHF
TRBJ2-5	TRBV9	NA	NA	TGTGCCAGCAGCGTAGACCCGGGGGTTGCAGAGATCCAGTACTTC	CASSVDPGVAEIQYF
TRBJ2-2	TRBV6-4	TRBD1	NA	TGTGCCAGCAGTCCACAGGGGGCGGACACCGGGGAGCTGTTTTTT	CASSPQGADTGELFF
TRBJ1-2	TRBV20-1	NA	NA	TGCAGTGCTAGTCTGGGGGGAGGCTACACCTTC	CSASLGGGYTF
TRBJ2-3	TRBV28	NA	NA	TGTGCCAGCCGACGGCTCCAGGGCACAGATACGCAGTATTTT	CASRRLQGTDTQYF
TRBJ2-1	TRBV19	TRBD2	NA	TGTGCCAGTAGTAAACTAAAGTCCGCTAGCGGATACAATGAGCAGTTCTTC	CASSKLKSASGYNEQFF
TRBJ2-1	TRBV7-2	TRBD2	NA	TGTGCCAGCAGCTTAAAGGGCGGGGGGTTCTACAATGAGCAGTTCTTC	CASSLKGGGFYNEQFF
TRBJ2-1	TRBV15	TRBD2	NA	TGTGCCACCAGTAACAGTCCGGGAGGGAGCAATGAGCAGTTCTTC	CATSNSPGGSNEQFF
TRBJ2-7	TRBV28	TRBD1	NA	TGTGCCACGACAGGGGACGCCTACGAGCAGTACTTC	CATTGDAYEQYF
TRBJ2-7	TRBV9	TRBD1	NA	TGTGCCAGCAGCGGAAACAGGGGAAACGAGCAGTACTTC	CASSGNRGNEQYF
TRBJ2-3	TRBV30	NA	NA	TGTGCCTGGAGTGTACGCTGGAGAGGGTCAGATACGCAGTATTTT	CAWSVRWRGSDTQYF
TRBJ1-1	TRBV30	NA	NA	TGTGCCTGGAGTGTACGACACCCCACTGAAGCTTTCTTT	CAWSVRHPTEAFF
TRBJ2-7	TRBV5-1	NA	NA	TGCGCCAGCAGCTTGGGCGGTACCTACGAGCAGTACTTC	CASSLGGTYEQYF